The rows below give T cell receptor beta chains drawn from one sample of a study of cytomegalovirus exposure and HLA in healthy donors. Profiling relied on immunoSEQ multiplex PCR, and the TCRdb table lists in-frame clones only, not all of them. The sample lists 150,000 to 250,000 clones, more than 65% occurring once. The sequenced sample consisted of PBMCs. Receptors originate from a woman in her thirties in good health and CMV-seropositive. CDR3s leave out the opening cysteine and the closing phenylalanine or tryptophan.

cdr3_aa,j_call,v_call
AISERDRGSYNEQF,TRBJ2-1,TRBV10-3
AWTPGTGAYT,TRBJ1-2,TRBV30
ASSFGLAGAVTYEQY,TRBJ2-7,TRBV7-8
ASTGWDTQY,TRBJ2-3,TRBV25-1
ASSGSGTSGPYEQY,TRBJ2-7,TRBV9
ASSLELADVMRF,TRBJ2-1,TRBV5-4
ASSSYQGARNQPQH,TRBJ1-5,TRBV27
ASSLARGSEQY,TRBJ2-7,TRBV5-1
ASSKLQGEAF,TRBJ1-1,TRBV6-1
ASSLRGSNQPQH,TRBJ1-5,TRBV11-2
ASSSGLAGGHNEQF,TRBJ2-1,TRBV18
ASSFGLAGGPRNETNEQF,TRBJ2-1,TRBV5-1
ASSYSPPPGTEKLF,TRBJ1-4,TRBV6-5
ASSLRQRETQY,TRBJ2-5,TRBV5-1
ASSLGQPNEKLF,TRBJ1-4,TRBV5-1
ASSSPGQGYNEQF,TRBJ2-1,TRBV5-4
ASGKHRDRVIQPQH,TRBJ1-5,TRBV28
ASSLTRVTSGSYEQY,TRBJ2-7,TRBV18
ASSPPLLAGDTDYEQY,TRBJ2-7,TRBV2
ASSALRGDTQY,TRBJ2-3,TRBV19
ASSFGIDRDLNQPQH,TRBJ1-5,TRBV7-8
ASSVGQGQVYGYT,TRBJ1-2,TRBV9
ASSLGGWDQPQH,TRBJ1-5,TRBV27
ASSIELGQGLVDQPQH,TRBJ1-5,TRBV19
ASSELYGGQVKETQY,TRBJ2-5,TRBV6-1
ASSLRRTPQPQH,TRBJ1-5,TRBV5-8
ASSPRQGKF,TRBJ2-1,TRBV7-8
ASSLRQGSYGYT,TRBJ1-2,TRBV28
ASSTSGRRLEQY,TRBJ2-7,TRBV6-5
ASSQAGAGNTIY,TRBJ1-3,TRBV4-1
ASSLSLGTDTQY,TRBJ2-3,TRBV5-6
ASSVEGLANYGYT,TRBJ1-2,TRBV9
ASSLETGNYGYT,TRBJ1-2,TRBV14
ASSLGDTLSYEQY,TRBJ2-7,TRBV7-6
ASNGQGFDEQF,TRBJ2-1,TRBV25-1
ASSAPGQIYGYT,TRBJ1-2,TRBV5-5
ASSLGHSNTEAF,TRBJ1-1,TRBV7-6
ASRTDALEREAF,TRBJ1-1,TRBV6-5
ASSDLGRGANVLT,TRBJ2-6,TRBV6-1
ASSTGTGPQETQY,TRBJ2-5,TRBV2
ASSSGQTANTEAF,TRBJ1-1,TRBV28
ASRTGGPDEKLF,TRBJ1-4,TRBV6-5
ASRKDRVNQPQH,TRBJ1-5,TRBV6-5
ASASAYFSYT,TRBJ1-2,TRBV28
ASSEQGARQPQH,TRBJ1-5,TRBV6-1
AISGGQSSYEQY,TRBJ2-7,TRBV10-3
ASSQDPVSGNTIY,TRBJ1-3,TRBV4-2
ASSAGSHQPQH,TRBJ1-5,TRBV7-3
ASSAGTSGRNNEQF,TRBJ2-1,TRBV5-4
ASRSSSYEQY,TRBJ2-7,TRBV2
ASSDLTGQKETQY,TRBJ2-5,TRBV18
ASSFLGSGRGTDYEQY,TRBJ2-7,TRBV28
ASSVPGQGTYEQY,TRBJ2-7,TRBV6-1
ASSSNGQALNTEAF,TRBJ1-1,TRBV11-2
RAAGDIQY,TRBJ2-4,TRBV20-1
ASSGSGPVGTDTQY,TRBJ2-3,TRBV28
ASSVDRGNTEAF,TRBJ1-1,TRBV9
ASSLEAGVVREQF,TRBJ2-1,TRBV5-4
ASSGTVNQPQH,TRBJ1-5,TRBV19